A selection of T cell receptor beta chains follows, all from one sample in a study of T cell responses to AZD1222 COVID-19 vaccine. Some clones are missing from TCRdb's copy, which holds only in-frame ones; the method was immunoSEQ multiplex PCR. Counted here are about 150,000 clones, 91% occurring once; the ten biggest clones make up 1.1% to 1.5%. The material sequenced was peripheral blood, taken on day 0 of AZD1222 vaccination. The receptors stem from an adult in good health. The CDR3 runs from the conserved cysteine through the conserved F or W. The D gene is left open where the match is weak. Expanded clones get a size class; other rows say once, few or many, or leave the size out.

cdr3_nt: TGTGCCAGTCGAGAAGGGTACACTGAAGCTTTCTTT; cdr3_aa: CASREGYTEAFF; clone_size: NA; v_call: TRBV6-5; cdr3_length: 12; d_call: NA; j_call: TRBJ1-1
cdr3_nt: TGTGCCAGCAGTTCAAGGACTAGCGGCCCCGGCGAGCAGTACTTC; cdr3_aa: CASSSRTSGPGEQYF; clone_size: NA; v_call: TRBV4-2; cdr3_length: 15; d_call: TRBD2; j_call: TRBJ2-7
cdr3_nt: TGTGCCAGCAGTTTATCGCCTTTCGGCGTTAACCGGGACACAGCCGATACGCAGTATTTT; cdr3_aa: CASSLSPFGVNRDTADTQYF; clone_size: NA; v_call: TRBV27; cdr3_length: 20; d_call: NA; j_call: TRBJ2-3
cdr3_nt: TGTGCCATCAGGGACAGGGTCTTCTACGAGCAGTACTTC; cdr3_aa: CAIRDRVFYEQYF; clone_size: once; v_call: TRBV10-3; cdr3_length: 13; d_call: TRBD1; j_call: TRBJ2-7
cdr3_nt: TGCGCCAGCAGCGAGGGGCCCGCCGGGGCCCAGTACTTC; cdr3_aa: CASSEGPAGAQYF; clone_size: NA; v_call: TRBV5-1; cdr3_length: 13; d_call: NA; j_call: TRBJ2-5
cdr3_nt: TGTGCCAGCAGCTTAGCGCGAGGAAACCTCAACTATGGCTACACCTTC; cdr3_aa: CASSLARGNLNYGYTF; clone_size: few; v_call: TRBV7-2; cdr3_length: 16; d_call: NA; j_call: TRBJ1-2
cdr3_nt: TGTGCCACCAGTACCTATCGGACAGGCCAAGAGACCCAGTACTTC; cdr3_aa: CATSTYRTGQETQYF; clone_size: NA; v_call: TRBV15; cdr3_length: 15; d_call: TRBD1; j_call: TRBJ2-5
cdr3_nt: TGTGCCACCAGTGATCTGGCCCAGGGTGGGACTGAGCAGTTCTTC; cdr3_aa: CATSDLAQGGTEQFF; clone_size: NA; v_call: TRBV24-1; cdr3_length: 15; d_call: NA; j_call: TRBJ2-1
cdr3_nt: TGTGCCACTCAGGGGGCGCTTGGCTACACCTTC; cdr3_aa: CATQGALGYTF; clone_size: NA; v_call: TRBV19; cdr3_length: 11; d_call: TRBD1; j_call: TRBJ1-2
cdr3_nt: TGTGCCAGCATCAATGGGGATACGCAGTATTTT; cdr3_aa: CASINGDTQYF; clone_size: NA; v_call: TRBV12-3/TRBV12-4; cdr3_length: 11; d_call: NA; j_call: TRBJ2-3
cdr3_nt: TGTGCCAGCAGCGGTACCGGGACAGGGTCTGGTATTGAGTCGAACACCGGGGAGCTGTTTTTT; cdr3_aa: CASSGTGTGSGIESNTGELFF; clone_size: NA; v_call: TRBV2; cdr3_length: 21; d_call: TRBD1; j_call: TRBJ2-2
cdr3_nt: TGTGCCAGCAGCCAAGATGGGGGAGGGACAGGGACAGATACGCAGTATTTT; cdr3_aa: CASSQDGGGTGTDTQYF; clone_size: NA; v_call: TRBV14; cdr3_length: 17; d_call: TRBD1; j_call: TRBJ2-3
cdr3_nt: TGTGCCAGCAGCGTAGTTGACGGAGACCTCTATGGCTACACCTTC; cdr3_aa: CASSVVDGDLYGYTF; clone_size: NA; v_call: TRBV9; cdr3_length: 15; d_call: NA; j_call: TRBJ1-2
cdr3_nt: TGTGCCACCAGTGATTTAACTCTAGCTGAAGCTTTCTTT; cdr3_aa: CATSDLTLAEAFF; clone_size: NA; v_call: TRBV24-1; cdr3_length: 13; d_call: NA; j_call: TRBJ1-1
cdr3_nt: TGTGCCAGCAGCCAAGGGGGGGGAAGGCAGCCCCAGCATTTT; cdr3_aa: CASSQGGGRQPQHF; clone_size: NA; v_call: TRBV16; cdr3_length: 14; d_call: NA; j_call: TRBJ1-5
cdr3_nt: TGTGCCAGCAAAGGGGCACCTACACCGGTCAATTCACCCCTCCACTTT; cdr3_aa: CASKGAPTPVNSPLHF; clone_size: NA; v_call: TRBV28; cdr3_length: 16; d_call: NA; j_call: TRBJ1-6
cdr3_nt: TGCGCCAGCAGCTCGCTAGACGGCAACACTGAAGCTTTCTTT; cdr3_aa: CASSSLDGNTEAFF; clone_size: NA; v_call: TRBV5-1; cdr3_length: 14; d_call: NA; j_call: TRBJ1-1
cdr3_nt: TGTGCCAGCAGTGACTATGGGGGGCATCAGCCCCAGCATTTT; cdr3_aa: CASSDYGGHQPQHF; clone_size: NA; v_call: TRBV25-1; cdr3_length: 14; d_call: NA; j_call: TRBJ1-5
cdr3_nt: TGTGCCACCAGCACCCCATGGTCCTGGACAGGGGTTGGTACTGAAGCTTTCTTT; cdr3_aa: CATSTPWSWTGVGTEAFF; clone_size: NA; v_call: TRBV15; cdr3_length: 18; d_call: TRBD1; j_call: TRBJ1-1
cdr3_nt: TGTGCCAGCCTCCATTACGGGACTAGAAGCACCGGGGAGCTGTTTTTT; cdr3_aa: CASLHYGTRSTGELFF; clone_size: NA; v_call: TRBV7-2; cdr3_length: 16; d_call: TRBD2; j_call: TRBJ2-2
cdr3_nt: TGCGCCAGCAGCTTAGACACCCCGGGGGACTATGGCTACACCTTC; cdr3_aa: CASSLDTPGDYGYTF; clone_size: NA; v_call: TRBV5-1; cdr3_length: 15; d_call: NA; j_call: TRBJ1-2
cdr3_nt: TGTGCCAGCAGGGTACAGGGTACTGCTGGCTACACCTTC; cdr3_aa: CASRVQGTAGYTF; clone_size: NA; v_call: TRBV12-3/TRBV12-4; cdr3_length: 13; d_call: NA; j_call: TRBJ1-2
cdr3_nt: TGTGCCAGCAGTCTCCGGGGCTACGAGCAGTACTTC; cdr3_aa: CASSLRGYEQYF; clone_size: NA; v_call: TRBV6-5; cdr3_length: 12; d_call: NA; j_call: TRBJ2-7
cdr3_nt: TGTGCCAGCAGCCAAGATTGGATCGAGAGGCCCTCCTACGAGCAGTACTTC; cdr3_aa: CASSQDWIERPSYEQYF; clone_size: NA; v_call: TRBV3-1/TRBV3-2; cdr3_length: 17; d_call: NA; j_call: TRBJ2-7
cdr3_nt: TGTGCCAGCAGCTTAGGGCCGAACAATGAGCAGTTCTTC; cdr3_aa: CASSLGPNNEQFF; clone_size: NA; v_call: TRBV7-2; cdr3_length: 13; d_call: NA; j_call: TRBJ2-1
cdr3_nt: TGTGCCAGCAGTGAATCCCCCCGGGGCTACACCTTC; cdr3_aa: CASSESPRGYTF; clone_size: NA; v_call: TRBV6-1; cdr3_length: 12; d_call: NA; j_call: TRBJ1-2
cdr3_nt: TGTGCCAGCAGCTTTCCTGCTAGCGGGACATCCTACGAGCAGTACTTC; cdr3_aa: CASSFPASGTSYEQYF; clone_size: NA; v_call: TRBV5-5; cdr3_length: 16; d_call: TRBD2; j_call: TRBJ2-7
cdr3_nt: TGTGCCAGCAGCTTGGTTTTGGGTATGAACACTGAAGCTTTCTTT; cdr3_aa: CASSLVLGMNTEAFF; clone_size: NA; v_call: TRBV5-8; cdr3_length: 15; d_call: NA; j_call: TRBJ1-1
cdr3_nt: TGTGCCAGCAGTTTAGAGGGTAGCGGGGGATTGAACACCGGGGAGCTGTTTTTT; cdr3_aa: CASSLEGSGGLNTGELFF; clone_size: NA; v_call: TRBV27; cdr3_length: 18; d_call: TRBD2; j_call: TRBJ2-2
cdr3_nt: TGCAGCGTCGACCATCCCACTCCCTACAATGAGCAGTTCTTC; cdr3_aa: CSVDHPTPYNEQFF; clone_size: NA; v_call: TRBV29-1; cdr3_length: 14; d_call: NA; j_call: TRBJ2-1
cdr3_nt: TGTGCCAGTAGTGCGCAGGGACAGGGGACGGGGGCCAACGTCCTGACTTTC; cdr3_aa: CASSAQGQGTGANVLTF; clone_size: NA; v_call: TRBV19; cdr3_length: 17; d_call: TRBD1; j_call: TRBJ2-6
cdr3_nt: TGTGCCACCAGCAGATCGGACAGCCTGAACACTGAAGCTTTCTTT; cdr3_aa: CATSRSDSLNTEAFF; clone_size: NA; v_call: TRBV15; cdr3_length: 15; d_call: NA; j_call: TRBJ1-1
cdr3_nt: TGTGCCAGTAGTCTGGGACGGCTCAATCAGCCCCAGCATTTT; cdr3_aa: CASSLGRLNQPQHF; clone_size: NA; v_call: TRBV19; cdr3_length: 14; d_call: NA; j_call: TRBJ1-5
cdr3_nt: TGTGCCAGCAGCTTAGACCTTTCTAGCGGGAAGCAGTACTTC; cdr3_aa: CASSLDLSSGKQYF; clone_size: NA; v_call: TRBV7-2; cdr3_length: 14; d_call: TRBD2; j_call: TRBJ2-7
cdr3_nt: TGCGCCAGCAGCTTGCACATACCTTCCACAGATACGCAGTATTTT; cdr3_aa: CASSLHIPSTDTQYF; clone_size: NA; v_call: TRBV5-1; cdr3_length: 15; d_call: NA; j_call: TRBJ2-3
cdr3_nt: TGTGCCAGCAGCCCCTGGGTGGGCGGGGGGAAGGGCGAGCAGTACTTC; cdr3_aa: CASSPWVGGGKGEQYF; clone_size: NA; v_call: TRBV7-2; cdr3_length: 16; d_call: TRBD2; j_call: TRBJ2-7
cdr3_nt: TGTGCCAGCAGTTCAGGGGCCATCAATGAAAAACTGTTTTTT; cdr3_aa: CASSSGAINEKLFF; clone_size: NA; v_call: TRBV28; cdr3_length: 14; d_call: NA; j_call: TRBJ1-4
cdr3_nt: TGTGCCAGCAGTGACTATGGCTACACCTTC; cdr3_aa: CASSDYGYTF; clone_size: NA; v_call: TRBV28; cdr3_length: 10; d_call: NA; j_call: TRBJ1-2
cdr3_nt: TGTGCCAGCTCACCCAAGGGGTCGGGCAATGAGCAGTTCTTC; cdr3_aa: CASSPKGSGNEQFF; clone_size: NA; v_call: TRBV18; cdr3_length: 14; d_call: NA; j_call: TRBJ2-1
cdr3_nt: TGTGCCAGCAGGGGACTAGGGTTTAAAGATACGCAGTATTTT; cdr3_aa: CASRGLGFKDTQYF; clone_size: NA; v_call: TRBV2; cdr3_length: 14; d_call: TRBD2; j_call: TRBJ2-3
cdr3_nt: TGTGCCAGCAGTGACTCGACCCTATGGACTAGCGGGAGGGGCTTGACCCAGTACTTC; cdr3_aa: CASSDSTLWTSGRGLTQYF; clone_size: NA; v_call: TRBV6-4; cdr3_length: 19; d_call: TRBD2; j_call: TRBJ2-5
cdr3_nt: TGTGCCAGCTCACCGGGAGATACGCAGTATTTT; cdr3_aa: CASSPGDTQYF; clone_size: NA; v_call: TRBV18; cdr3_length: 11; d_call: NA; j_call: TRBJ2-3
cdr3_nt: TGTGCCAGCAGTTCCCCGGGGGCAGGGGCGTATAATTCACCCCTCCACTTT; cdr3_aa: CASSSPGAGAYNSPLHF; clone_size: NA; v_call: TRBV28; cdr3_length: 17; d_call: NA; j_call: TRBJ1-6
cdr3_nt: TGTGCCAGTAGTACCACTAGCGGGGTTGATACGCAGTATTTT; cdr3_aa: CASSTTSGVDTQYF; clone_size: NA; v_call: TRBV19; cdr3_length: 14; d_call: TRBD2; j_call: TRBJ2-3
cdr3_nt: TGTGCCATCAGTACGGACCAAAACTTTGAAGCTTTCTTT; cdr3_aa: CAISTDQNFEAFF; clone_size: NA; v_call: TRBV10-3; cdr3_length: 13; d_call: NA; j_call: TRBJ1-1
cdr3_nt: TGTGCCAGCAGTAGGGAGCCCCAGCATTTT; cdr3_aa: CASSREPQHF; clone_size: NA; v_call: TRBV27; cdr3_length: 10; d_call: NA; j_call: TRBJ1-5
cdr3_nt: TGTGCCAGCAGCCAAGGGGAATCCAGGGCCTATAATTCACCCCTCCACTTT; cdr3_aa: CASSQGESRAYNSPLHF; clone_size: NA; v_call: TRBV4-2; cdr3_length: 17; d_call: NA; j_call: TRBJ1-6
cdr3_nt: TGTGCCAGTAGTAGGAAGGAGGGTCGGAACGAGCAGTACTTC; cdr3_aa: CASSRKEGRNEQYF; clone_size: NA; v_call: TRBV19; cdr3_length: 14; d_call: NA; j_call: TRBJ2-7
cdr3_nt: TGTGCCAGCAGCTTAGCGGGAAGGGGACACACCGGGGAGCTGTTTTTT; cdr3_aa: CASSLAGRGHTGELFF; clone_size: NA; v_call: TRBV7-2; cdr3_length: 16; d_call: NA; j_call: TRBJ2-2
cdr3_nt: TGTGCCAGCAGTTTCAGGGAGTTTTCCGGCACAGATACGCAGTATTTT; cdr3_aa: CASSFREFSGTDTQYF; clone_size: NA; v_call: TRBV27; cdr3_length: 16; d_call: NA; j_call: TRBJ2-3
cdr3_nt: TGTGCCAGCAGCGTCTTGGGGGATAATAATTCACCCCTCCACTTT; cdr3_aa: CASSVLGDNNSPLHF; clone_size: few; v_call: TRBV9; cdr3_length: 15; d_call: NA; j_call: TRBJ1-6
cdr3_nt: TGCAGTGCTAGTTGGACAGGGGGCGCTGGCTACACCTTC; cdr3_aa: CSASWTGGAGYTF; clone_size: NA; v_call: TRBV20-1; cdr3_length: 13; d_call: TRBD1; j_call: TRBJ1-2
cdr3_nt: TGTGCCAGCAGCAGGGACAGGGGATACGAGCAGTACTTC; cdr3_aa: CASSRDRGYEQYF; clone_size: NA; v_call: TRBV13; cdr3_length: 13; d_call: TRBD1; j_call: TRBJ2-7
cdr3_nt: TGTGCCACCAGTGACCGACAGACTGGAAAGCAGTTCTTC; cdr3_aa: CATSDRQTGKQFF; clone_size: NA; v_call: TRBV24-1; cdr3_length: 13; d_call: NA; j_call: TRBJ2-1
cdr3_nt: TGTGCCAGCAGTTCACTGGAAGGGGTTGGGAACACCGGGGAGCTGTTTTTT; cdr3_aa: CASSSLEGVGNTGELFF; clone_size: few; v_call: TRBV27; cdr3_length: 17; d_call: NA; j_call: TRBJ2-2
cdr3_nt: TGTGCCAGCAGCGGGACTGGCCAGCCCCAGCATTTT; cdr3_aa: CASSGTGQPQHF; clone_size: NA; v_call: TRBV21-1; cdr3_length: 12; d_call: NA; j_call: TRBJ1-5
cdr3_nt: TGTGCCAGCAGTTACTCGGCAGAGGGTGTTGAAGCTTTCTTT; cdr3_aa: CASSYSAEGVEAFF; clone_size: NA; v_call: TRBV6-2/TRBV6-3; cdr3_length: 14; d_call: NA; j_call: TRBJ1-1
cdr3_nt: TGTGCCAGCAGTCCTACCCTGGGAAGTGGATATGGCTACACCTTC; cdr3_aa: CASSPTLGSGYGYTF; clone_size: NA; v_call: TRBV28; cdr3_length: 15; d_call: NA; j_call: TRBJ1-2